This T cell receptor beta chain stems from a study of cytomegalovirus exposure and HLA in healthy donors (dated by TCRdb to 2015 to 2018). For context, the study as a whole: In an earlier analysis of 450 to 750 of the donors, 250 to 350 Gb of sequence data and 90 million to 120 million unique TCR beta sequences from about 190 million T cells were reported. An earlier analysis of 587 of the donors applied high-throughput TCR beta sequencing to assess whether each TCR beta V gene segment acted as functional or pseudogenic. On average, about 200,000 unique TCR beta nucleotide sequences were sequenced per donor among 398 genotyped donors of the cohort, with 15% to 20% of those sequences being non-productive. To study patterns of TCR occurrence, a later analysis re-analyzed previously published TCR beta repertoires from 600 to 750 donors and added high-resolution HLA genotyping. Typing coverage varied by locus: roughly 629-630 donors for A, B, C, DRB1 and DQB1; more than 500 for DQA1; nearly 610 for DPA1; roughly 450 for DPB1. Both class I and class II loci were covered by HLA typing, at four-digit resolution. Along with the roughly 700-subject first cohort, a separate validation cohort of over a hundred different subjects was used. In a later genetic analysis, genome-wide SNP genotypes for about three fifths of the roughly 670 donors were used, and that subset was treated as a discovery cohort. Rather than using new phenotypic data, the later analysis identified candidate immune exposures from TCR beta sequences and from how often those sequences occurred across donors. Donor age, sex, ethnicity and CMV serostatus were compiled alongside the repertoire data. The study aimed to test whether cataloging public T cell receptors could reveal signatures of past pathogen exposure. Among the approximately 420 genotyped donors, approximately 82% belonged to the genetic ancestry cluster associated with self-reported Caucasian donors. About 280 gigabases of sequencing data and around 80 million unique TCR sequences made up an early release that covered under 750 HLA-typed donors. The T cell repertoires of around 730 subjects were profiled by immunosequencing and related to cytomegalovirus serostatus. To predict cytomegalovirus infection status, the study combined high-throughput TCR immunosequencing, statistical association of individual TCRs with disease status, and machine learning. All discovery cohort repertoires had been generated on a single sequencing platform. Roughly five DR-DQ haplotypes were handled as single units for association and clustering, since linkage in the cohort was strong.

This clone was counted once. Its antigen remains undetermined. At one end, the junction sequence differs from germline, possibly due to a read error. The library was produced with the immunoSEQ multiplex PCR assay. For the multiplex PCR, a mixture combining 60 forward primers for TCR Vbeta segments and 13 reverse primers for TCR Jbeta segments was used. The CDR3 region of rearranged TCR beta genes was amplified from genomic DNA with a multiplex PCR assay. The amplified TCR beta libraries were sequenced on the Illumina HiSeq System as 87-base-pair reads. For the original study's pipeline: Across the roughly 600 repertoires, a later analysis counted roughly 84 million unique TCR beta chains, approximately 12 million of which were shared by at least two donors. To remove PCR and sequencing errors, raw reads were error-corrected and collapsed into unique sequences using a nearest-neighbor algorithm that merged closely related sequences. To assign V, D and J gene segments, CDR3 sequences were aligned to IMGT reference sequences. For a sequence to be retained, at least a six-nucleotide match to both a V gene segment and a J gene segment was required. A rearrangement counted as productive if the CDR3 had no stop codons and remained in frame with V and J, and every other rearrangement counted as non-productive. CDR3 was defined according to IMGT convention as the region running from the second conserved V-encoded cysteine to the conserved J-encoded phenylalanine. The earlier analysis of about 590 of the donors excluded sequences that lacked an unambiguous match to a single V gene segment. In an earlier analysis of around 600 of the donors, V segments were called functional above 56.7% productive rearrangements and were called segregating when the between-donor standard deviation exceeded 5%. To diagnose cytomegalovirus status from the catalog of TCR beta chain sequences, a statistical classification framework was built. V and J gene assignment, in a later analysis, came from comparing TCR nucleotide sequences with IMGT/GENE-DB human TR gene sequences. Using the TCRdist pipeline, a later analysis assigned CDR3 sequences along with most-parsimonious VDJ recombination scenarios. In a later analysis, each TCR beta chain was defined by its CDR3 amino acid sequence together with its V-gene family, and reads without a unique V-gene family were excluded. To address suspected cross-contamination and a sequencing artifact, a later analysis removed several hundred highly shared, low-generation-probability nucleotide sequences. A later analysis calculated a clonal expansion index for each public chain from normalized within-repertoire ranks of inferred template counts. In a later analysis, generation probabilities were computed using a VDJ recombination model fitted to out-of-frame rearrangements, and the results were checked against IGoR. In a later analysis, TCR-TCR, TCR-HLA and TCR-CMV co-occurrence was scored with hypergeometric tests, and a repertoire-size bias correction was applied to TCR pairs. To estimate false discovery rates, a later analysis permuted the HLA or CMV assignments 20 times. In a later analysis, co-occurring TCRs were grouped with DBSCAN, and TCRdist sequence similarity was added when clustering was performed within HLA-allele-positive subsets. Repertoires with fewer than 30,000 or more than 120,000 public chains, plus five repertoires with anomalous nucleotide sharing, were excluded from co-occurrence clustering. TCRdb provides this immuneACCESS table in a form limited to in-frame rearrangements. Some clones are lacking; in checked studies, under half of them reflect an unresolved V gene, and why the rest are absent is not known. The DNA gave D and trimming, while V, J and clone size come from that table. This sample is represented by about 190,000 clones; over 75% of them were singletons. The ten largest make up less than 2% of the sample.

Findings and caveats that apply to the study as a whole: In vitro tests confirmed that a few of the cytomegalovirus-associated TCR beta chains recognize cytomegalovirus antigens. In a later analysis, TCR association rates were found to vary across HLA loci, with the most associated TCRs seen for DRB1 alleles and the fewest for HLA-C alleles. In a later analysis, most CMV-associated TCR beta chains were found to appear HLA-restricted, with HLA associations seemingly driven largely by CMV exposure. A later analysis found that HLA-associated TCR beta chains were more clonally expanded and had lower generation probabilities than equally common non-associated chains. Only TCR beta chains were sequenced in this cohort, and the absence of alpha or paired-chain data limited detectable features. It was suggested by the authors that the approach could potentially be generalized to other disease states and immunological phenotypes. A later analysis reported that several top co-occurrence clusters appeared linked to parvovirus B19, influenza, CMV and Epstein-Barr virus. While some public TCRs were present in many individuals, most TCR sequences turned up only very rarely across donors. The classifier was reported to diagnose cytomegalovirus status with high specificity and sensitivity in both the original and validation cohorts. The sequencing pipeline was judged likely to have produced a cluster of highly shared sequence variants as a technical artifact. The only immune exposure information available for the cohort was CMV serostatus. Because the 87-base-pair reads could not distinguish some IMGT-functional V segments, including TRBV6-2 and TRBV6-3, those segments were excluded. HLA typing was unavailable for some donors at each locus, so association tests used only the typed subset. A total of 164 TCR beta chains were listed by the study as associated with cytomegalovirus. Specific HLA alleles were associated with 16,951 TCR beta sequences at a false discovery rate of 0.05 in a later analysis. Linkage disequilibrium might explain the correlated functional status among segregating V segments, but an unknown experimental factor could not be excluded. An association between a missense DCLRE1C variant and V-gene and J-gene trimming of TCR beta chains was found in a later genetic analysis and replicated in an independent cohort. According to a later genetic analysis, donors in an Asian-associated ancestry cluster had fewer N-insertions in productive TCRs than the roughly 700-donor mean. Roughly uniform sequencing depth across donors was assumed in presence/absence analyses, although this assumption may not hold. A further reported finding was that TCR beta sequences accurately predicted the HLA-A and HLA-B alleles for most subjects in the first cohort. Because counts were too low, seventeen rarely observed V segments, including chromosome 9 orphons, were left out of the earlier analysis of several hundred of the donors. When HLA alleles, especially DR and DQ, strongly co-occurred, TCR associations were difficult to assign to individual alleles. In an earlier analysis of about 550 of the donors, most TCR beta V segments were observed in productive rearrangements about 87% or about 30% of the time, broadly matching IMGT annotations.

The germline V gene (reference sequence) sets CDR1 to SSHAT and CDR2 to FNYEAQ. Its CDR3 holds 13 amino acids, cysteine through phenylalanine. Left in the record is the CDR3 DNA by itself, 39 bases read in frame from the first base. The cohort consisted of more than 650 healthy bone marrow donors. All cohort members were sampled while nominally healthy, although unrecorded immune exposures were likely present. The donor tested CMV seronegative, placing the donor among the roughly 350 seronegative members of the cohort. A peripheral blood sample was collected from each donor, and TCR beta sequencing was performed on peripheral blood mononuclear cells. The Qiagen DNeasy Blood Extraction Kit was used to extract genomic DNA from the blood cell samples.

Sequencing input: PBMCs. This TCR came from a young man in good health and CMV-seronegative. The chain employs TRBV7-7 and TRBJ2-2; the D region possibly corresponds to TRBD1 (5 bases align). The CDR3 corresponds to CASSSQGTGELFF. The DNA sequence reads TGTGCTAGCAGCTCCCAGGGTACCGGGGAGCTGTTTTTT.